These 15 T cell receptor beta chains came from one sample sequenced in a study of T-cell memory formation after mild COVID-19. TCRdb re-analysed the 5' RACE reads in MiXCR, keeping a single row per CDR3 protein. The table has fewer than 550,000 distinct CDR3 sequences, approximately 20% seen once. Sequenced material: PBMCs or a T cell subset sorted from them (not recorded which). These receptors came from an adult woman who had mild COVID-19 (a few samples of this study predate the infection). Cell type and time point are not known.

The V and J genes are TRBV9 and TRBJ2-3; 9 bases match TRBD2. In germline, CDR1 is SGDLS, CDR2 YYNGEE. The V and J ends lost 8 bases and 1 base, in that order; junction bases with no gene match: 2. The CDR3 has 13 residues. The CDR3 reads CASRTSGTDTQYF. The CDR3 DNA is TGTGCCAGTCGGACTAGCGGCACAGATACGCAGTATTTT.

Sample share makes this clonotype medium-sized. V is TRBV7-9 and J is TRBJ2-5, with a possible D match to TRBD1 (6 bases). This CDR3 region has 13 residues. Germline values: CDR1 SEHNR, CDR2 FQNEAQ (reference sequence). Trimming stripped 4 bases from V and 4 bases from J, with 10 bases between. CDR3 amino acids: CASSSRGPETQYF. CDR3 in DNA: TGTGCCAGCAGCTCCAGGGGCCCAGAGACCCAGTACTTC. Using reference TRBV7-9 and TRBJ2-5 for the parts outside the CDR3, the full variable domain is DTGVSQNPRHKITKRGQNVTFRCDPISEHNRLYWYRQTLGQGPEFLTYFQNEAQLEKSRLLSDRFSAERPKGSFSTLEIQRTEQGDSAMYLCASSSRGPETQYFGPGTRLLVL.

The chain combines TRBV7-9 with TRBJ1-1; D uncertain. V lost 6 bases and J lost 0, with 8 bases in between. Looked up from germline, CDR1 is SEHNR and CDR2 is FQNEAQ (reference sequence). The length of the CDR3 is 13 residues. For the CDR3, the DNA is TGTGCCAGCAGGGACCCCTTGAACACTGAAGCTTTCTTT. Residues: CASRDPLNTEAFF. Full variable domain (rest looked up from reference TRBV7-9 and TRBJ1-1): DTGVSQNPRHKITKRGQNVTFRCDPISEHNRLYWYRQTLGQGPEFLTYFQNEAQLEKSRLLSDRFSAERPKGSFSTLEIQRTEQGDSAMYLCASRDPLNTEAFFGQGTRLTVV.

The V and J genes are TRBV7-9 and TRBJ1-6, with D perhaps TRBD1 (5 bases). The CDR3 consists of 18 residues. Between the trimmed V and J ends, which lost 5 bases and 0 bases, there was a span of 17 bases. Germline V CDR1 and CDR2: SEHNR, FQNEAQ (reference sequence). CDR3 protein: CASSEGLKTGSYNSPLHF. The CDR3 bases are TGTGCCAGCAGCGAGGGACTGAAAACGGGCTCCTATAATTCACCCCTCCACTTT.

This clonotype was counted between two and nine times. This chain uses TRBV5-5 with TRBJ2-7; 9 nucleotides align to TRBD1. Trimming took 0 bases from V and 4 from J; bases not matched to a gene: 5. CDR3 length: 15 amino acids. Germline CDR1 and CDR2: SGHKS and YYEKEE (reference sequence). The CDR3 nucleotides are TGTGCCAGCAGCTTGGGCCGGGACAGGGCTTACGAGCAGTACTTC. Protein product: CASSLGRDRAYEQYF.

A few counts support this clonotype. The V gene is TRBV20-1, the J gene TRBJ2-7, with no clear D. Trimming pared 1 base from V and 0 bases from J, leaving 10 bases between. Germline CDR1 is DFQATT and CDR2 is SNEGSKA (reference sequence). The CDR3 runs to 14 residues. The DNA of the CDR3 is TGCAGTGCTAGAGCGGCCGTTAGCTCCTACGAGCAGTACTTC. Translated, it gives CSARAAVSSYEQYF.

The chain combines TRBV7-2 with TRBJ2-1; D remains ambiguous. Trimming cost V 2 bases and J 5 bases, with 10 bases left between them. Germline CDR1 and CDR2: SGHTA and FQGNSA. The CDR3 totals 14 residues. CDR3 coding DNA: TGTGCCAGCAGCTTAAGTAGAGCTCACAATGAGCAGTTCTTC. Translated: CASSLSRAHNEQFF.

J is TRBJ1-5 and V is TRBV7-3; D perhaps matches TRBD1 (5 bases). V gave up 2 bases and J gave up 3 bases, with 11 bases separating them. This CDR3 comprises 15 residues. CDR1 SGHTA and CDR2 FQGTGA come from the germline V gene. The CDR3 nucleotides read TGTGCCAGCAGCTTAGCGGCAGGGCCCAATCAGCCCCAGCATTTT. Residues: CASSLAAGPNQPQHF.

The rearrangement links TRBV7-9 to TRBJ1-4; D not resolved. This CDR3 is built from 16 residues. V gave up 0 bases and J gave up 2 bases, with 10 bases separating them. Germline assignment: CDR1 SEHNR and CDR2 FQNEAQ (reference sequence). CDR3 DNA sequence: TGTGCCAGCAGCTTAGCAGGCAGGCGGACTAATGAAAAACTGTTTTTT. This gives the protein CASSLAGRRTNEKLFF.

The sample holds a few counts of this clonotype. The rearrangement links TRBV7-2 to TRBJ1-5, with a tentative D call TRBD1 (5 bases). Between the trimmed V and J ends, which lost 5 bases and 9 bases, there was a span of 20 bases. Germline V lookup: CDR1 SGHTA, CDR2 FQGNSA. This CDR3 comprises 15 residues. CDR3: CASSPSGNFQGPQHF. The CDR3 nucleotides read TGTGCCAGCAGCCCCTCAGGGAACTTTCAAGGGCCCCAGCATTTT.

This clonotype has a handful of counts. The CDR3 region has the DNA TGCGCCAGCAGCCAGGTACAGCAAAATGAGCAGTTCTTC. It translates to CASSQVQQNEQFF. J is TRBJ2-1 and V is TRBV4-1, with D hard to call. The CDR3 covers 13 residues. Per germline, CDR1 MGHRA and CDR2 YSYEKL. V was pared by 3 bases and J by 7 bases, with 10 bases between.

This clonotype occurred a few times. V and J are TRBV29-1 and TRBJ1-2; D is uncertain. With 8 bases removed from V and 8 bases from J, the gap between germline ends came to 21 bases. Germline V lookup: CDR1 SQVTM, CDR2 ANQGSEA. The CDR3 is made up of 13 amino acids. CDR3 loop: CSPVGPGVGGYTF. The CDR3 DNA reads as TGCAGCCCGGTTGGGCCAGGCGTAGGGGGCTACACCTTC.

This chain links TRBV12-3 or TRBV12-4 with TRBJ1-2; no reliable D call. V lost 6 bases to trimming and J lost 4 bases, with 12 bases between them. This CDR3 spans 13 amino acids. As DNA, the CDR3 is TGTGCCAGCAGAGTCGGGCTGGGCTATGGCTACACCTTC. It specifies CASRVGLGYGYTF.

This clonotype was picked up a small number of times. The chain combines TRBV27 with TRBJ2-7; TRBD1 matches at 9 bases. Germline CDR1 MNHEY, CDR2 SMNVEV (reference sequence). The V and J ends lost 8 bases and 3 bases, in that order; junction bases with no gene match: 2. The CDR3 consists of 12 residues. CDR3 sequence reads: CASRQGDYEQYF. The CDR3 DNA sequence: TGTGCCAGCCGACAGGGGGACTACGAGCAGTACTTC.

This clonotype appeared a few times. The chain uses TRBV7-2 and TRBJ1-1, with unresolved D. This CDR3 spans 14 amino acids. CDR1 is SGHTA and CDR2 is FQGNSA in the germline V gene. V shed 4 bases and J shed 5 bases, with 14 bases lying between them. CDR3 region: CASSSRTGWTEAFF. CDR3 nucleotide sequence: TGTGCCAGCAGCTCCCGGACGGGGTGGACTGAAGCTTTCTTT. Looking up the rest from reference TRBV7-2 and TRBJ1-1 gives the full variable domain: GAGVSQSPSNKVTEKGKDVELRCDPISGHTALYWYRQSLGQGLEFLIYFQGNSAPDKSGLPSDRFSAERTGGSVSTLTIQRTQQEDSAVYLCASSSRTGWTEAFFGQGTRLTVV.